Listed here is a single TCR beta chain. Donors had localized lung adenocarcinoma, a non-small cell lung cancer. This entry is derived from a study of CD4 and CD8 cells across lung adenocarcinoma regions. TCRdb re-analysed the PCR reads in MiXCR, keeping a single row per CDR3 protein. The table records about 7,300 distinct CDR3 sequences, 45% of them present only once. The sample was CD8+ T cells from the center of a lung tumor. The clonotype was recovered from a male donor with lung adenocarcinoma. The CD4 and CD8 labels of this study may be unreliable.

CDR3 in amino acids: CASSSLAAAGGFSPLHF. The DNA of the CDR3 is TGTGCCAGCAGTTCCCTAGCCGCGGCAGGGGGCTTTTCACCCCTCCACTTT. V gene TRBV6-5 combines with J gene TRBJ1-6; TRBD1 matches 8 bases. The J segment lost 9 bases and the V segment lost 4 bases, leaving 14 bases of the junction unmatched. The CDR3 is made up of 17 amino acids. Germline V CDR1 and CDR2: MNHEY, SVGAGI.